This T cell receptor (beta chain) originates from a study of blood T cell repertoires in COVID-19. About the study: Whether acute or convalescent, the COVID-19 samples came from the United States, Italy and Spain. The analysed material was cDNA or gDNA that came from T cells, B-cell-depleted T cells, or PBMCs.

Seattle researchers signed up patients amid active infection and tracked them longitudinally. V lost 5 bases and J lost 2, with 6 bases in between. Germline loops: CDR1 DFQATT, CDR2 SNEGSKA (reference sequence). CDR3 length: 11 amino acids. Per the authors' pipeline: Using reference gene primer amplification, nucleated cell counts were estimated. TCRdb's table, derived via immunoSEQ multiplex PCR, lists solely in-frame clones and lacks some. That table furnishes V, J and clone size, whereas the DNA furnished D and trimming. The data contain tens of thousands of clones, over 60% of them singletons. The chain uses TRBV20-1 and TRBJ1-1; no reliable D call. This TCR derives from a young man with COVID-19, enrolled during active disease. The material sequenced was peripheral blood. The CDR3 reads CSAEGNTEAFF. The CDR3 nucleotides are TGCAGTGCTGAGGGAAACACTGAAGCTTTCTTT.